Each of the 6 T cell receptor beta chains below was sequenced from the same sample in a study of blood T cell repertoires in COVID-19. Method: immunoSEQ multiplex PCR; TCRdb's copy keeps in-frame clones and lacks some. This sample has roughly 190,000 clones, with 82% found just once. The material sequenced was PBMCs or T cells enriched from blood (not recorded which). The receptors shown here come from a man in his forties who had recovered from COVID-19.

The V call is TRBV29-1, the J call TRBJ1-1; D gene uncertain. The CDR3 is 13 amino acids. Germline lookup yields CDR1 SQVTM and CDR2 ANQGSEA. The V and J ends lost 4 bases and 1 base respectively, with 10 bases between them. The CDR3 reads CSVVPIGNTEAFF. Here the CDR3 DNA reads TGCAGCGTTGTACCCATCGGGAACACTGAAGCTTTCTTT.

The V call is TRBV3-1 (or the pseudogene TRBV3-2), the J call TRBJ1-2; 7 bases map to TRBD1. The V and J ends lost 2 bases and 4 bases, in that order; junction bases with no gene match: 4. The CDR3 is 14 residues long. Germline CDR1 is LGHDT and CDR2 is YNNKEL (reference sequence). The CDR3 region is CASSQTQGIYGYTF. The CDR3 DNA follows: TGTGCCAGCAGCCAAACACAGGGGATCTATGGCTACACCTTC.

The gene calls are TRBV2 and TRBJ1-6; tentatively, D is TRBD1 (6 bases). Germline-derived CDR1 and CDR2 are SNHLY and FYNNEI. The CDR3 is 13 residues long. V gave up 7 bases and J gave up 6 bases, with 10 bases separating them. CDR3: CASTGQTNSPLHF. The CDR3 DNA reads TGTGCCAGCACTGGACAGACTAATTCACCCCTCCACTTT.

The CDR3 region has the DNA TGTGCCAGCAGCCAGGACAGGGTTTCGGACGAGCAGTACTTC. Its translation is CASSQDRVSDEQYF. The gene calls are TRBV5-4 and TRBJ2-7, with 8 positions matching TRBD1. Germline V gene data show CDR1 as SGHNT and CDR2 as YYREEE (reference sequence). The CDR3 spans 14 residues. V lost 4 bases to trimming and J lost 5 bases; unmatched junction nucleotides: 8.

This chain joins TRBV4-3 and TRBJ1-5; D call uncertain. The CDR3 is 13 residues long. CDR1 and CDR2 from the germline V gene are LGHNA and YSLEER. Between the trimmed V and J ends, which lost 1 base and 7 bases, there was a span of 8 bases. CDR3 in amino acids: CASSQVFGQPQHF. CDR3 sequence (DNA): TGCGCCAGCAGCCAAGTATTCGGGCAGCCCCAGCATTTT.

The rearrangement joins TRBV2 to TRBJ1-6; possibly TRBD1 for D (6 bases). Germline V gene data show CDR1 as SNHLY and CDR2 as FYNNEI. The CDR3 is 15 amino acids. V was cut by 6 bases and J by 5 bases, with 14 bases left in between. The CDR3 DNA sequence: TGTGCCAGCAGGACCAGGGACACCAATAATTCACCCCTCCACTTT. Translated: CASRTRDTNNSPLHF.